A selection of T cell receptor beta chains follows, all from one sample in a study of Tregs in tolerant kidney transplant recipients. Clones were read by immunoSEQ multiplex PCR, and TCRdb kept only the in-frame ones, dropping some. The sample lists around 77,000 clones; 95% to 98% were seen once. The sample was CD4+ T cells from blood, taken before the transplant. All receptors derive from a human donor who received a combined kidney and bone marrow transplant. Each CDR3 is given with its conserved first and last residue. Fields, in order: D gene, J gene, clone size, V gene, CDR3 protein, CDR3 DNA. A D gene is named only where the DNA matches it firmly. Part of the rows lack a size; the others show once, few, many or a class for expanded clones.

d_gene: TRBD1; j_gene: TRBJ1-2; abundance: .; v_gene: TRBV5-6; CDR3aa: CASSRGTGTGGYGYTF; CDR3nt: TGTGCCAGCAGCCGGGGTACAGGGACAGGGGGCTATGGCTACACCTTC
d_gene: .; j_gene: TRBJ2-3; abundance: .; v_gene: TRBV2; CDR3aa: CASSEELVQADTQYF; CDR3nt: TGTGCCAGCAGTGAGGAACTAGTCCAGGCAGATACGCAGTATTTT
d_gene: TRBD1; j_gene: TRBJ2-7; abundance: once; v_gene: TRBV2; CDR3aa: CASGLGQGKYEQYF; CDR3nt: TGTGCCAGCGGATTGGGACAGGGAAAATACGAGCAGTACTTC
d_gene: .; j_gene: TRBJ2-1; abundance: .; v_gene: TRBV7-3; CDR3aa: CASSSQGLAVYNEQFF; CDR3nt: TGTGCCAGCAGCTCCCAGGGGCTAGCGGTGTACAATGAGCAGTTCTTC
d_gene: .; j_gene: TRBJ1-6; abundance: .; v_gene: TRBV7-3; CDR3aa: CASSLSGLSNSPLHF; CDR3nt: TGTGCCAGCAGCTTATCAGGGCTATCTAATTCACCCCTCCACTTT
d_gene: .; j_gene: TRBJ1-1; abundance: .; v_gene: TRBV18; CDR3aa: CASSESAALNTEAFF; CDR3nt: TGTGCCAGCTCAGAGTCGGCAGCGCTAAACACTGAAGCTTTCTTT
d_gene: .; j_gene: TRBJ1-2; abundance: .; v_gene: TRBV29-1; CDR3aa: CSVVAGAANYGYTF; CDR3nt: TGCAGCGTTGTTGCGGGGGCAGCTAACTATGGCTACACCTTC
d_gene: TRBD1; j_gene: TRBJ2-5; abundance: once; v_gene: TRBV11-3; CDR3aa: CASSLGQGQETQYF; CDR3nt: TGTGCCAGCAGCTTAGGACAGGGTCAAGAGACCCAGTACTTC
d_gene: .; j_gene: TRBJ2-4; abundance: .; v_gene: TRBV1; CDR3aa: CTSSHPSRDRSLAKNIQYF; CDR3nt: TGCACCAGCAGCCACCCCTCCCGGGACAGGAGCCTAGCCAAAAACATTCAGTACTTC
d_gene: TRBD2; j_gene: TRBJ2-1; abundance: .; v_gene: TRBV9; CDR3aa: CASSVALQRGDNEQFF; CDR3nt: TGTGCCAGCAGCGTAGCTCTCCAGCGGGGGGACAATGAGCAGTTCTTC
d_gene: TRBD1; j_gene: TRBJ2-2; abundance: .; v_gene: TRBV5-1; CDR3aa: CASSLVGTANTGELFF; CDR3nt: TGCGCCAGCAGCTTGGTGGGGACAGCGAACACCGGGGAGCTGTTTTTT
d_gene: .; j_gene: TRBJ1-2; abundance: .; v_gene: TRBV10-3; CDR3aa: CAISEAPYGYTF; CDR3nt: TGTGCCATCAGTGAAGCGCCCTATGGCTACACCTTC
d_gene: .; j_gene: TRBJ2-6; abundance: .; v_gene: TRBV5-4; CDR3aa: CASSPLTVLKTNVLTF; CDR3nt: TGTGCCAGCAGCCCACTTACGGTACTTAAGACCAACGTCCTGACTTTC